This entry describes one TCR beta chain. V lost 6 bases, J lost 5 bases, and 10 bases stayed unmatched. The germline V gene encodes CDR1 MNHEY and CDR2 SVGAGI. The CDR3 is 14 residues long. Sorted-subset replicate PCRs used 200 ng of genomic DNA. This amount corresponded to approximately 30,000 T cell genomes. TCRdb's table, derived via immunoSEQ multiplex PCR, lists solely in-frame clones and lacks some. The data hold about 2,500,000 clones, with approximately 92% observed a single time. This sample is drawn from a study of shared clonotypes between healthy human individuals. On the study more broadly: With ages of 18 to 49, the donors were two women and a few men.

From CD4+ cells came CD45RA+ naive and CD45RA-negative memory subsets. The sample comprised naive CD4+ T cells sorted from blood. Subset reported: CD45RA+ positively selected. The chain recombines TRBV6-5 with TRBJ2-7; TRBD1 agrees at 7 bases. This receptor was taken from a man aged 18 to 30 in good health. This chain's CDR3 is CASSRRDRDNEQYF. For the CDR3, the DNA is TGTGCCAGCAGCCGCCGGGACAGAGATAACGAGCAGTACTTC.